The 8 T cell receptor beta chains below all came from one sample that was sequenced in a study of a mutant IDH1 vaccine in newly diagnosed glioma. These TCRs are of unknown antigen specificity. Time point: week 23, last vaccination. A single vaccine dose contained 300 ug of mutant IDH1 20-mer peptide, and topical imiquimod was used with it. The assay was immunoSEQ multiplex PCR, and TCRdb's table has in-frame clones only and misses some. The sample gives roughly 50,000 clones, roughly three quarters of which show up once; approximately 7.6% is in the top ten. The sequencing used PBMCs, collected from a glioma patient whose treatment included an IDH1 peptide vaccine. The origin of the receptors is a woman aged 40 to 50 with glioma. Some clones in this sample may be carry-over from other donors' samples.

This clone was seen a handful of times. The gene calls are TRBV6-1 and TRBJ1-6; D uncertain. The V end lost 3 bases, the J end lost 7 bases, and 7 bases lay between the germline ends. The CDR3 runs 13 residues. Germline-derived CDR1 and CDR2 are MNHNS and SASEGT. CDR3 DNA sequence: TGTGCCAGCAGTGACAGAAAAAATTCACCCCTCCACTTT. It yields the protein CASSDRKNSPLHF.

The J gene is TRBJ1-3, the V gene TRBV5-1; no firm D call. Germline loops: CDR1 SGHRS, CDR2 YFSETQ. V lost 0 bases and J lost 4, with 8 bases in between. The CDR3 covers 14 residues. The CDR3 bases are TGCGCCAGCAGCTTGGCTAGGGCCGGAAACACCATATATTTT. The encoded protein is CASSLARAGNTIYF.

The V gene is TRBV18, the J gene TRBJ2-7; D ambiguous. CDR3 length: 17 residues. CDR1 KGHSH and CDR2 LQKENI come from the germline V gene. Trimming took off 2 bases at V and 0 bases at J, with 17 bases between the two ends. The CDR3 loop is CASSPGKGEWGSYEQYF. The CDR3 DNA is TGTGCCAGCTCACCAGGGAAGGGTGAATGGGGCTCCTACGAGCAGTACTTC.

This chain uses TRBV7-9 with TRBJ2-1; 7 nucleotides agree with TRBD1. This CDR3 comprises 15 residues. V lost 2 bases to trimming and J lost 4 bases; unmatched junction nucleotides: 5. Germline CDR1 SEHNR, CDR2 FQNEAQ (reference sequence). CDR3 coding DNA: TGTGCCAGCAGCTTAACGACAGGGTATTACAATGAGCAGTTCTTC. This sequence encodes CASSLTTGYYNEQFF.

The chain is built from TRBV7-9 and TRBJ1-2; D is unclear. The germline V gene encodes CDR1 SEHNR and CDR2 FQNEAQ (reference sequence). The CDR3 is 13 residues long. V was clipped by 4 bases and J by 5 bases, with 11 bases between them. The CDR3 nucleotides read TGTGCCAGCAGCTCAGAGAAAGCGTATGGCTACACCTTC. It specifies CASSSEKAYGYTF.

This clone was counted once. This sequence joins TRBV5-8 and TRBJ1-1; a weak D match, TRBD1 (5 bases). The CDR3 covers 14 residues. In germline, CDR1 is SGHTS, CDR2 YDEGEE. With 7 bases removed from V and 0 bases from J, the gap between germline ends came to 13 bases. Here the CDR3 reads CASGHGIMNTEAFF. The DNA of the CDR3 is TGTGCCAGCGGACACGGGATAATGAACACTGAAGCTTTCTTT.

The J gene is TRBJ2-5, the V gene TRBV7-3, with D tentatively TRBD2 (5 bases). Germline-derived CDR1 and CDR2 are SGHTA and FQGTGA. V gave up 5 bases and J gave up 2 bases, with 12 bases separating them. There are 14 residues in the CDR3. The CDR3 nucleotides read TGTGCCAGCAGCCCGACCGGACTTCAAGAGACCCAGTACTTC. Translated, it gives CASSPTGLQETQYF.

This chain links TRBV6-5 with TRBJ1-2, with D perhaps matching TRBD1 (5 bases). Germline CDR1 reads MNHEY; CDR2 reads SVGAGI. This CDR3 spans 15 amino acids. The V end was cut by 2 bases, the J end by 5 bases, with 15 bases between. CDR3 in DNA: TGTGCCAGCAGTTACGGTGAGGGGCCCATTTATGGCTACACCTTC. Its translation is CASSYGEGPIYGYTF.